This TCR beta chain stems from a study of molecular identifiers for immune sequencing clone quantification. Previously reported methods and listed TCR primers produced the bulk TCR libraries. MiXCR, applied by TCRdb to the PCR reads, yields one record per CDR3 protein. The sample comprises about 640,000 distinct CDR3 sequences, 20% of which are singletons, and roughly 0.85% rests with the top ten. Trimming left V 1 base short and J 2 bases short, with 9 bases between. The germline V gene encodes CDR1 MGHRA and CDR2 YSYEKL. The CDR3 is 15 residues long. The clonotype originates from a human donor in good health. Some libraries in this study had Jurkat cell RNA spiked in. The chain recombines TRBV4-1 with TRBJ2-1, with D maybe TRBD1 (5 bases). Sequenced input: naive CD8+ T cells from blood, with Jurkat cell RNA spiked in. This sample's subset: FACS-sorted CD8+CD4-CCR7+CD45RA+ naive T cells. CDR3 bases: TGCGCCAGCAGCCAAGCAGGACAAGCCTACAATGAGCAGTTCTTC. It translates to CASSQAGQAYNEQFF.